This T cell receptor (beta chain) was sequenced for a study of T cells in Graves' hyperthyroidism and ophthalmopathy. Each diagnosis drew on symptoms, thyroxine, TRAb, thyroid ultrasound and orbital computed tomography findings. The TCR beta CDR3 regions underwent amplification using RNA transcripts as the source. HTBI primers were used for first-round RT-PCR of the TCR CDR3. TCRdb redid the calling of the multiplex PCR reads with MiXCR, one entry per CDR3 protein. The sample contains more than 350,000 distinct CDR3 sequences, about 16% of which appear only once. The germline CDR1 and CDR2 sequences are MDHEN and SYDVKM. This CDR3 contains 14 residues. As to this clonotype: Compared with germline, one end of the junction differs, possibly owing to a read error.

The sample comprised blood. This sequence joins TRBV28 and TRBJ2-7; tentatively, D is TRBD2 (6 bases). This receptor was taken from a woman aged 60 to 75 with Graves' ophthalmopathy. Here the CDR3 DNA reads TGTGCCAACAGTTCCCAGCGGGCAGCCTACGAGCAGTACTTC. Amino acid sequence: CANSSQRAAYEQYF.